What follows are 5 T cell receptor beta chains derived from one specimen sequenced in a study of patients and donors after allogeneic stem cell transplantation. One entry per CDR3 protein, called by TCRdb with MiXCR from the RT-PCR reads. There are tens of thousands of distinct CDR3 sequences in the sample; about 30% occur only once, and about 30% lies in the top ten. The source material was blood, either unsorted or a sorted T cell fraction (not recorded which). The receptors originated from a human donor who was either an allogeneic HSCT recipient or a stem cell or donor lymphocyte infusion donor (not recorded which). It is not recorded whose cells these are; they may come from a transplant donor.

This chain links TRBV4-3 with TRBJ1-2, with a tentative D call TRBD1 (5 bases). V gave up 0 bases and J gave up 4 bases, with 18 bases separating them. The CDR3 is 17 residues long. Germline V gene lookup returns CDR1 LGHNA and CDR2 YSLEER. DNA of the CDR3: TGCGCCAGCAGCCAAGATCCACCCGACAGTCTTACCTATGGCTACACCTTC. This translates into CASSQDPPDSLTYGYTF.

This clonotype was counted between two and nine times. The chain employs TRBV12-3 or TRBV12-4 and TRBJ2-1, with D tentatively TRBD1 or TRBD2 (5 bases each). The CDR3 consists of 15 residues. V lost 6 bases, J lost 2 bases, and 14 bases lay in between. The CDR3 nucleotides read TGTGCCAGCAGGGAACTCAGGGACCCCTACAATGAGCAGTTCTTC. As protein: CASRELRDPYNEQFF.

The rearrangement joins TRBV7-6 to TRBJ2-1, with 12 bases that match TRBD2. Germline V gene data show CDR1 as SGHVS and CDR2 as FNYEAQ. This CDR3 contains 16 residues. The J segment lost 7 bases and the V segment lost 3 bases, leaving 7 bases of the junction unmatched. The CDR3 region is CASSFELLAGGNEQFF. The CDR3 DNA reads TGTGCCAGCAGCTTTGAATTACTAGCGGGAGGAAATGAGCAGTTCTTC.

The rearrangement links TRBV6-2 or TRBV6-3 to TRBJ1-1, with 10 bases identical to TRBD1. Looked up from germline, CDR1 is MNHEY and CDR2 is SVGEGT. This CDR3 is 18 amino acids long. The trim removed 6 bases at V and 5 bases at J, leaving 18 bases unmatched. In DNA form, the CDR3 reads TGTGCCAGCAGCCCTCCACCGCGACAGGGGGCAAAGGGAACTGAAGCTTTCTTT. It yields the protein CASSPPPRQGAKGTEAFF.

The gene calls are TRBV5-1 and TRBJ1-4; D is perhaps TRBD1 (5 bases). In germline, CDR1 is SGHRS, CDR2 YFSETQ. The germline V and J ends were trimmed by 3 bases and 10 bases, with 28 bases remaining between them. This CDR3 contains 18 residues. CDR3 region: CASSSWGNLLHPFGKLFF. The DNA of the CDR3 is TGCGCCAGCAGCTCCTGGGGGAATCTCCTCCACCCGTTCGGAAAACTGTTTTTT.